This T cell receptor (beta chain) was identified during a study of identical twins. TCRdb re-called the 5' RACE reads with MiXCR, one entry per CDR3 protein. In the table there are 1.5 million to 2 million distinct CDR3 sequences, less than 40% of which are singletons. CDR3 length equals 15 residues. From germline, CDR1 is LGHNA and CDR2 YNFKEQ. Study-level points and caveats: Twin pairs' shared out-of-frame alpha sequences were enriched in low generation probability.

In the case of this clonotype: Its antigen is unidentified.

The clonotype comes from a newborn girl in good health. The sequencing sample was made of cord blood. The chain recombines TRBV4-2 with TRBJ2-5; 8 bases align to TRBD1. The J call may be in error: the DNA end matches TRBJ2-7 better. The CDR3 region is CASSQHPATGGEQYF. CDR3 coding DNA: TGTGCCAGCAGCCAACACCCGGCCACAGGGGGCGAGCAGTACTTC.